One and the same sample provided the 9 T cell receptor beta chains below, sequenced in a study of blood T cell repertoires in COVID-19. The method was immunoSEQ multiplex PCR; TCRdb's version includes in-frame clones alone and lacks a portion of them. This sample has roughly 50,000 clones, with 90% found just once. Sequencing was carried out using peripheral blood. These receptors were obtained from a middle-aged woman with active COVID-19.

The chain joins TRBV6-1 to TRBJ2-7, with D possibly TRBD1 on 5 matching bases. V shed 2 bases and J shed 3 bases, with 5 bases lying between them. The CDR3 is 12 amino acids. Looked up from germline, CDR1 is MNHNS and CDR2 is SASEGT. CDR3 nucleotides: TGTGCCAGCAGTGAAAGGGGCTACGAGCAGTACTTC. This translates into CASSERGYEQYF.

The J gene is TRBJ2-3, the V gene TRBV10-1; 8 bases align to TRBD1. The CDR3 extends over 15 amino acids. The germline V gene has CDR1 WNHNN and CDR2 SYGVQD (reference sequence). V lost 4 bases to trimming and J lost 2 bases; unmatched junction nucleotides: 5. The CDR3 nucleotides are TGCGCCAGCAGTGGAGGGACAGGAATCACAGATACGCAGTATTTT. This codes for CASSGGTGITDTQYF.

This clone was counted between two and nine times. The V and J genes are TRBV21-1 and TRBJ2-7; TRBD1 was called by the table and not checked on the DNA. TRBV21-1 is classified as a pseudogene. This CDR3 spans 15 amino acids. CDR3 coding DNA: TGTGCCAGCAGCCCCGGTGGGCTGATCACCTACGAGCAGTACTTC. Translated: CASSPGGLITYEQYF.

The chain joins TRBV14 to TRBJ2-2, with D perhaps matching TRBD2 (6 bases). Trimming stripped 7 bases from V and 5 bases from J, with 14 bases between. This CDR3 is built from 14 residues. Per germline, CDR1 SGHDN and CDR2 FVKESK. CDR3 region: CASTPIGGTGELFF. CDR3 nucleotides: TGTGCCAGCACCCCGATCGGGGGAACCGGGGAGCTGTTTTTT.

About this clone itself: Distinct nucleotide sequences in the sample also encode this CDR3. The V call is TRBV4-3, the J call TRBJ1-4, with 8 bases aligning to TRBD1. From germline, CDR1 is LGHNA and CDR2 YSLEER. V shed 1 base and J 3 bases; nucleotides not matched to a gene: 4. The CDR3 totals 16 residues. The DNA for the CDR3 is TGCGCCAGCAGCCAAGGGACAGGGCAGGCTAATGAAAAACTGTTTTTT. Translating gives CASSQGTGQANEKLFF.

This clone was recorded once. CDR3 amino acids: CASGRDRGRGEQFF. The CDR3 DNA is TGTGCCAGCGGCCGGGACAGGGGGCGCGGTGAGCAGTTCTTC. The chain links TRBV6-5 to TRBJ2-1; 12 bases fit TRBD1. V was clipped by 8 bases and J by 9 bases; unmatched bases: 8. The CDR3 covers 14 residues. The germline gives CDR1 MNHEY, CDR2 SVGAGI.

This sequence joins TRBV6-6 and TRBJ2-7; 11 bases map to TRBD1. Germline V CDR1 and CDR2: MNHNY, SVGAGI (reference sequence). Trimming took 6 bases from V and 2 from J; bases not matched to a gene: 3. This CDR3 is 14 amino acids long. CDR3 coding DNA: TGTGCCAGCAGGCCGGACAGGGGGCCCTACGAGCAGTACTTC. Translation gives CASRPDRGPYEQYF.

This clone has a single count. This chain connects TRBV13 to TRBJ1-3; 7 bases are shared with TRBD1. The junction had 6 bases not matched to a gene; V was cut back by 5 bases and J by 2 bases. Germline CDR1 PRHDT, CDR2 FYEKMQ (reference sequence). The CDR3 runs to 15 residues. CDR3 amino acids: CASSRQGMPGNTIYF. The CDR3 DNA reads as TGTGCCAGCAGCCGACAGGGTATGCCTGGAAACACCATATATTTT.

This chain uses TRBV6-5 with TRBJ1-1; maybe TRBD1 (5 bases). CDR1 MNHEY and CDR2 SVGAGI come from the germline V gene. V was trimmed by 6 bases and J by 1 base, leaving 12 bases between them. This CDR3 has 14 amino acids. This CDR3 reads CASRARVSNTEAFF. The CDR3 bases are TGTGCCAGCAGGGCCAGGGTCTCGAACACTGAAGCTTTCTTT.